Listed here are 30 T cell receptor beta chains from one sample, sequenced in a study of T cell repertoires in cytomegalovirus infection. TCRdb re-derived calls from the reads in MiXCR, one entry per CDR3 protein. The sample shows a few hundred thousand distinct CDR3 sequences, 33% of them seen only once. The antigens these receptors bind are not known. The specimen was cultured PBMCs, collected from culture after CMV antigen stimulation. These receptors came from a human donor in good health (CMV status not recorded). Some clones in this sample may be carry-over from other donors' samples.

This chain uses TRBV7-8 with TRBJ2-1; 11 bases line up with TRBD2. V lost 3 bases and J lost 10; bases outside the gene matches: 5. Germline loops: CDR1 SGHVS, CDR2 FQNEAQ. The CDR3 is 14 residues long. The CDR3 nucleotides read TGTGCCAGCAGCTTCAGACTAGCGGGAAGGGAGCAGTTCTTC. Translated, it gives CASSFRLAGREQFF.

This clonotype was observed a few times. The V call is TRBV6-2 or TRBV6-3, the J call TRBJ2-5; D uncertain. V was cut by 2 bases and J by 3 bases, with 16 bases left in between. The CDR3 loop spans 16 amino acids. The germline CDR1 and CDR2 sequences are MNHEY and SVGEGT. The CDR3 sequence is CASSYHNPIVEETQYF. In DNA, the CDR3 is TGTGCCAGCAGTTACCATAACCCCATAGTGGAAGAGACCCAGTACTTC.

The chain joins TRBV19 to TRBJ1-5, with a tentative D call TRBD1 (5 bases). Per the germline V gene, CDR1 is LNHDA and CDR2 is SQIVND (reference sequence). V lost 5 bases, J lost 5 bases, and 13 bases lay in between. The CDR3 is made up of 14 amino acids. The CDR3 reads CASSDGAGYQPQHF. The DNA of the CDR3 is TGTGCCAGTAGTGACGGGGCCGGTTATCAGCCCCAGCATTTT.

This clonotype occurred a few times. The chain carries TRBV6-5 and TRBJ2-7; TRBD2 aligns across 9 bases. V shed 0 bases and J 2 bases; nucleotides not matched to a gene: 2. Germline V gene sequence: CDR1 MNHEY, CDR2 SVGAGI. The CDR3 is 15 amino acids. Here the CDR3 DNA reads TGTGCCAGCAGTTACTCTGCGGGAGGGCCCTACGAGCAGTACTTC. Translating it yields CASSYSAGGPYEQYF.

CDR3 loop: CASSLSVSTYEQYF. In DNA, the CDR3 is TGTGCCAGCAGTTTATCGGTCAGTACCTACGAGCAGTACTTC. The chain carries TRBV6-6 and TRBJ2-7; D not certain. CDR3 length: 14 residues. V lost 4 bases and J lost 2, with 12 bases in between. The germline V gene encodes CDR1 MNHNY and CDR2 SVGAGI (reference sequence).

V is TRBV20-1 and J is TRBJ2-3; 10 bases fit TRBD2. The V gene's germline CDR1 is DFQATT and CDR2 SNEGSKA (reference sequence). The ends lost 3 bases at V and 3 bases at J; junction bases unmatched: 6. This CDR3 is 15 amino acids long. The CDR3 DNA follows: TGCAGTGCTAGGGTACCGGGACTAGCGACAGATACGCAGTATTTT. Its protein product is CSARVPGLATDTQYF.

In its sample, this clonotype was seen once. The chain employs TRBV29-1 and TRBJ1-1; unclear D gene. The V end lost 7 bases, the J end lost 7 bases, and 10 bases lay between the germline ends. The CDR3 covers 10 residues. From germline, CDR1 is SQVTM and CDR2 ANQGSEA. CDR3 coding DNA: TGCAGCGCTATGGACGGTGAAGCTTTCTTT. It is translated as CSAMDGEAFF.

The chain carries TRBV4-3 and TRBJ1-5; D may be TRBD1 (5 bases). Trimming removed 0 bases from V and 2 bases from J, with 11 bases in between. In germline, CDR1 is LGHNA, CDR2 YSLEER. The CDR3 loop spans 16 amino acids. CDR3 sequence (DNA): TGCGCCAGCAGCCAAGATACGGGGGGACGCAATCAGCCCCAGCATTTT. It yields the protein CASSQDTGGRNQPQHF.

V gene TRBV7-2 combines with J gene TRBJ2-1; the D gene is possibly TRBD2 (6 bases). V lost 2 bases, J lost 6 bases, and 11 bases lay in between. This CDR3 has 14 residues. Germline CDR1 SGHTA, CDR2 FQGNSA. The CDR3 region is CASSLSLGGNEQFF. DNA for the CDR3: TGTGCCAGCAGCTTAAGTCTGGGAGGCAATGAGCAGTTCTTC.

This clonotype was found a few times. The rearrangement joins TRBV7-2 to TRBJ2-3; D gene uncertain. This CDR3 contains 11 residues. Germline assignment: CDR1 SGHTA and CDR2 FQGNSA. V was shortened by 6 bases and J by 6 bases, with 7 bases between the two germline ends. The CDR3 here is CASRVGDTQYF. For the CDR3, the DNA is TGTGCCAGCAGGGTAGGCGATACGCAGTATTTT.

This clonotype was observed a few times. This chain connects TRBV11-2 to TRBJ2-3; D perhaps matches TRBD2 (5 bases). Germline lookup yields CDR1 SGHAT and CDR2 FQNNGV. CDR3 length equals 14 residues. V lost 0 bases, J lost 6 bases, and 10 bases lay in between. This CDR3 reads CASSLDGRSDTQYF. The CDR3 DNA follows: TGTGCCAGCAGCTTAGATGGGAGATCGGATACGCAGTATTTT. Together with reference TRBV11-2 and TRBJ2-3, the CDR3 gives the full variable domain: EAGVAQSPRYKIIEKRQSVAFWCNPISGHATLYWYQQILGQGPKLLIQFQNNGVVDDSQLPKDRFSAERLKGVDSTLKIQPAKLEDSAVYLCASSLDGRSDTQYFGPGTRLTVL.

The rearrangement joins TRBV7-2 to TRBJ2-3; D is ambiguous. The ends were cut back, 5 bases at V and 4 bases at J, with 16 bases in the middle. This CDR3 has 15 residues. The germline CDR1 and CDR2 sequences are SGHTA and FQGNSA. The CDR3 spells CASSPPGRIADTQYF. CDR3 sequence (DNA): TGTGCCAGCAGCCCCCCCGGAAGGATCGCAGATACGCAGTATTTT.

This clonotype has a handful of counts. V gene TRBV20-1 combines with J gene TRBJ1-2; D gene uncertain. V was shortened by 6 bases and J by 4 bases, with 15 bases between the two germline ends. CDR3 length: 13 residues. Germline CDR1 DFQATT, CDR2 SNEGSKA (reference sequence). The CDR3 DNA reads TGCAGTGCGTACCTCCAGGACGGCTATGGCTACACCTTC. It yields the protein CSAYLQDGYGYTF.

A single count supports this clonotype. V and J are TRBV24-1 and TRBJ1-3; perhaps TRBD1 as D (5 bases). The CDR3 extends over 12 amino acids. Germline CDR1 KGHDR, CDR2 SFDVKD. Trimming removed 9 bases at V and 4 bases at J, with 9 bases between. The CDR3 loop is CATGTAGNTIYF. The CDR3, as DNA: TGTGCCACCGGGACTGCCGGAAACACCATATATTTT.

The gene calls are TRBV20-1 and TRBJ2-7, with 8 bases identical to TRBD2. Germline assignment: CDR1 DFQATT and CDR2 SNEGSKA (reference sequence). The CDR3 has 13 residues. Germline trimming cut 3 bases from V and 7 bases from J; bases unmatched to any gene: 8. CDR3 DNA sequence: TGCAGTGCTAGGGAGACTAGCGTGGGGGAGCAGTACTTC. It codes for CSARETSVGEQYF.

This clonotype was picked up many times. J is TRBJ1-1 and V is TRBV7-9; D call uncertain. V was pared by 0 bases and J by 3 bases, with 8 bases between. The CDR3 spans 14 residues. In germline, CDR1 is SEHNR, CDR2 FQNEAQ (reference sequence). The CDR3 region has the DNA TGTGCCAGCAGCTTAGCACACCTAGACACTGAAGCTTTCTTT. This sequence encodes CASSLAHLDTEAFF.

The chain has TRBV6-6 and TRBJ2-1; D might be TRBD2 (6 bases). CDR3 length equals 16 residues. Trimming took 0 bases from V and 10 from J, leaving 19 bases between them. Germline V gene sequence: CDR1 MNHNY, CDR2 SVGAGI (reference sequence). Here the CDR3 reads CASSYSRPRDWGEQFF. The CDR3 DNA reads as TGTGCCAGCAGTTACTCGAGACCGAGGGACTGGGGCGAGCAGTTCTTC.

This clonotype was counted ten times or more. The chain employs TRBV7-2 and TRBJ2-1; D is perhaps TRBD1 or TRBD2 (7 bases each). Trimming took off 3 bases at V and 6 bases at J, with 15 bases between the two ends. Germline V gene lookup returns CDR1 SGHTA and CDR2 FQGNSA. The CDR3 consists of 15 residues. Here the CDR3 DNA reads TGTGCCAGCAGCTTGCAGGGGGGGGAGTTCAATGAGCAGTTCTTC. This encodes CASSLQGGEFNEQFF.

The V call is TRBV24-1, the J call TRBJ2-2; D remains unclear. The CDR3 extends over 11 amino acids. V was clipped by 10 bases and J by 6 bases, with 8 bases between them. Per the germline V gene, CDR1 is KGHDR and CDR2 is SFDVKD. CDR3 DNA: TGTGCCACGTCGACGGCCGGGGAGCTGTTTTTT. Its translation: CATSTAGELFF.

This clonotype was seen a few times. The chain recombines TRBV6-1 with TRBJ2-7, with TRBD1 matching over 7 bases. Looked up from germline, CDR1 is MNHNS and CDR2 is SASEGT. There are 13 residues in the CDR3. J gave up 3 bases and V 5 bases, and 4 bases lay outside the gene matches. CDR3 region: CASSWDSFYEQYF. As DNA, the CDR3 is TGTGCCAGCAGTTGGGACAGCTTCTACGAGCAGTACTTC.

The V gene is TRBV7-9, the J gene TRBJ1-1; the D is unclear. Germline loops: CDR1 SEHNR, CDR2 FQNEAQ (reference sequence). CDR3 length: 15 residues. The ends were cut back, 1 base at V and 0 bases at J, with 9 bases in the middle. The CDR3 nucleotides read TGTGCCAGCAGCTTAGAAGAACTCATGAACACTGAAGCTTTCTTT. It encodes CASSLEELMNTEAFF.

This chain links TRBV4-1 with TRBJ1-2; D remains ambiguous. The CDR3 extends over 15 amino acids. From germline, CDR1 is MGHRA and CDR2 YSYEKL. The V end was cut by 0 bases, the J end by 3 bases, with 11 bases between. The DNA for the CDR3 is TGCGCCAGCAGCCAAGATATGAAATATTACTATGGCTACACCTTC. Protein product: CASSQDMKYYYGYTF.

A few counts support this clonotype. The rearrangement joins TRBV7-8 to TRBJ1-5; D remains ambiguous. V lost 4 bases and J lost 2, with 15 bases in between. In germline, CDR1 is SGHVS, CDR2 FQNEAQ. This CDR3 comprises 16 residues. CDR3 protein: CASSSPGEIGNQPQHF. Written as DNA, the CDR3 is TGTGCCAGCAGCTCCCCTGGGGAGATAGGCAATCAGCCCCAGCATTTT.

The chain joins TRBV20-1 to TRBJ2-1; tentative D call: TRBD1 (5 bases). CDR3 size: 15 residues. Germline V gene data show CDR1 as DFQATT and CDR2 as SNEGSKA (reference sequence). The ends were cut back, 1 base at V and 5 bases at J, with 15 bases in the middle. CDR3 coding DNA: TGCAGTGCTAGAGGGGGCCTTTATGGGGACAATGAGCAGTTCTTC. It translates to CSARGGLYGDNEQFF.

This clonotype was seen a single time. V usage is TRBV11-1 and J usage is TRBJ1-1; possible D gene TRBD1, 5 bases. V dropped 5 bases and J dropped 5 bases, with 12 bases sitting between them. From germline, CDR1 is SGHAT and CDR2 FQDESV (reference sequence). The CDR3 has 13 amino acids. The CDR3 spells CASSPGVMTEAFF. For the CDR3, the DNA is TGTGCCAGCAGCCCGGGGGTTATGACTGAAGCTTTCTTT.

In DNA form, the CDR3 reads TGTGCCAGCAGCTTAAGGCCTAGCGGGGACAATGAGCAGTTCTTC. Amino acid sequence: CASSLRPSGDNEQFF. V gene TRBV7-9 combines with J gene TRBJ2-1, with 9 bases matching TRBD2. The CDR3 covers 15 residues. V lost 2 bases, J lost 5 bases, and 4 bases stayed unmatched. From germline, CDR1 is SEHNR and CDR2 FQNEAQ (reference sequence).

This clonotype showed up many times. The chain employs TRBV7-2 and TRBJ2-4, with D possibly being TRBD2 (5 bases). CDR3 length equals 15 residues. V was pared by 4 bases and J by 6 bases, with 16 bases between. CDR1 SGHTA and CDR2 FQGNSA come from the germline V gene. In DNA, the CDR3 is TGTGCCAGCAGCTCCCACCTAGCCAAAGGAAACATTCAGTACTTC. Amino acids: CASSSHLAKGNIQYF. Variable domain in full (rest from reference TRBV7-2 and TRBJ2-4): GAGVSQSPSNKVTEKGKDVELRCDPISGHTALYWYRQSLGQGLEFLIYFQGNSAPDKSGLPSDRFSAERTGGSVSTLTIQRTQQEDSAVYLCASSSHLAKGNIQYFGAGTRLSVL.

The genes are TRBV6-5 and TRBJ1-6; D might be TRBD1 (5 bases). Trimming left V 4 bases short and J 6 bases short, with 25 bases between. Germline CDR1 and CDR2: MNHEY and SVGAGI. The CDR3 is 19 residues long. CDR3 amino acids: CASSFYQPGLTSGNSPLHF. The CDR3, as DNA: TGTGCCAGCAGTTTCTATCAACCGGGACTCACCTCGGGTAATTCACCCCTCCACTTT.

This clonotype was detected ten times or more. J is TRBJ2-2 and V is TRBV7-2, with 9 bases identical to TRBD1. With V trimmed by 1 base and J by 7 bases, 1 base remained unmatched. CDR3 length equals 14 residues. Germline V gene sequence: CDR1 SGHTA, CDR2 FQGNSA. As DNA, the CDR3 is TGTGCCAGCAGCTTAGGGACAGGGGACGGGGAGCTGTTTTTT. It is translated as CASSLGTGDGELFF.

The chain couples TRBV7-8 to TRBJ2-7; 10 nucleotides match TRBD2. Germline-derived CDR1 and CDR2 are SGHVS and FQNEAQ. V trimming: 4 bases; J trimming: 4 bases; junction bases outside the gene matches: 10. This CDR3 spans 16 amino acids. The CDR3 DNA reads TGTGCCAGCAGCTCCACCCGGACTAGCGGCCGGTACGAGCAGTACGTC. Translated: CASSSTRTSGRYEQYV.